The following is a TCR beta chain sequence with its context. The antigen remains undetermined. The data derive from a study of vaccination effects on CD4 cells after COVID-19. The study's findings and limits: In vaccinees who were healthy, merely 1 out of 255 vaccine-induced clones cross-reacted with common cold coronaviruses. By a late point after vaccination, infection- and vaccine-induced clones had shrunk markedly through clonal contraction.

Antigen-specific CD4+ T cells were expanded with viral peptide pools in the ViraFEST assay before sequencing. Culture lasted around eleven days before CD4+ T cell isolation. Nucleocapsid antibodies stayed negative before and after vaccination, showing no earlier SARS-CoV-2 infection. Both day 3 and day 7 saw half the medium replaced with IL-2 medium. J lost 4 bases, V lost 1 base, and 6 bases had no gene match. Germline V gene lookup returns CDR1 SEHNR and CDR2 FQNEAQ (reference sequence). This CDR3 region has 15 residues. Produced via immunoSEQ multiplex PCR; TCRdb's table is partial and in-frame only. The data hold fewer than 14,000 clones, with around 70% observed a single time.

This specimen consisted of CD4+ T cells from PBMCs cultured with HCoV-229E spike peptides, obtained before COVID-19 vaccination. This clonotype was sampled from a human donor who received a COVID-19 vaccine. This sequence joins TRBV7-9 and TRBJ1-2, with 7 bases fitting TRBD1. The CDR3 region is CASSLVAGTAYGYTF. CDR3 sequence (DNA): TGTGCCAGCAGCTTAGTAGCTGGGACAGCCTATGGCTACACCTTC.